This passage covers 13 T cell receptor beta chains from one sample sequenced in a study of blood T cell repertoires in COVID-19. The data were produced by immunoSEQ multiplex PCR, yet TCRdb's version contains in-frame clones alone and is incomplete. The table lists about 120,000 clones, around 87% of them singletons. The sample comprised peripheral blood. These receptors were obtained from a woman in her 70s with acute or convalescent COVID-19.

CDR3 loop: CASKPDFNSPLHF. The CDR3 region has the DNA TGTGCCAGCAAACCAGATTTTAATTCACCCCTCCACTTT. The V and J genes are TRBV2 and TRBJ1-6; D remains unclear. The length of the CDR3 is 13 residues. Trimming took off 7 bases at V and 6 bases at J, with 10 bases between the two ends. Germline V gene data show CDR1 as SNHLY and CDR2 as FYNNEI. Variable domain in full (rest from reference TRBV2 and TRBJ1-6): EPEVTQTPSHQVTQMGQEVILRCVPISNHLYFYWYRQILGQKVEFLVSFYNNEISEKSEIFDDQFSVERPDGSNFTLKIRSTKLEDSAMYFCASKPDFNSPLHFGNGTRLTVT.

The J gene is TRBJ2-1, the V gene TRBV28; 7 bases match TRBD1. CDR1 MDHEN and CDR2 SYDVKM come from the germline V gene. The V segment lost 4 bases and the J segment 7 bases; nucleotides outside the gene matches: 10. The CDR3 covers 15 residues. CDR3 sequence reads: CASSWGNRGRNEQFF. The CDR3 nucleotides read TGTGCCAGCAGTTGGGGGAACAGGGGTCGTAATGAGCAGTTCTTC.

The chain uses TRBV11-2 and TRBJ2-2; 7 bases line up with TRBD1. The germline V gene has CDR1 SGHAT and CDR2 FQNNGV. J gave up 2 bases and V 1 base, and 4 bases lay outside the gene matches. The CDR3 sequence is 16 residues long. CDR3 coding DNA: TGTGCCAGCAGCTTAGGAGCAGGGGGAAACACCGGGGAGCTGTTTTTT. As protein: CASSLGAGGNTGELFF.

This chain links TRBV15 with TRBJ1-4; D call uncertain. The ends were cut back, 5 bases at V and 4 bases at J, with 5 bases in the middle. CDR1 is LNHNV and CDR2 is YYDKDF in the germline V gene (reference sequence). The CDR3 spans 12 residues. The CDR3: CATSEVNEKLFF. CDR3 nucleotide sequence: TGTGCCACCAGCGAGGTTAATGAAAAACTGTTTTTT.

This chain connects TRBV24-1 to TRBJ1-1; 7 nucleotides line up with TRBD1. The germline gives CDR1 KGHDR, CDR2 SFDVKD. The length of the CDR3 is 11 residues. V lost 4 bases, J lost 11 bases, and 3 bases stayed unmatched. CDR3 region: CATSDGQEAFF. CDR3 nucleotide sequence: TGTGCCACCAGTGACGGACAGGAGGCTTTCTTT.

In its sample, this clone was seen a few times. This chain connects TRBV5-6 to TRBJ1-4; D perhaps matches TRBD1 (5 bases). The V gene's germline CDR1 is SGHDT and CDR2 YYEEEE. Trimming took 4 bases from V and 3 from J, leaving 10 bases between them. The length of the CDR3 is 14 residues. The CDR3 here is CASSPGGSNEKLFF. Here the CDR3 DNA reads TGTGCCAGCAGCCCCGGGGGTTCTAATGAAAAACTGTTTTTT.

This clone showed up just once. This sequence joins TRBV11-3 and TRBJ1-1; 9 bases are a match to TRBD1. Trimming cost V 4 bases and J 4 bases; bases outside gene matches: 4. The CDR3 is 14 amino acids. Germline V gene data show CDR1 as SGHNT and CDR2 as YENEEA. This CDR3 reads CASSSGTGRTEAFF. CDR3 nucleotide sequence: TGTGCCAGCAGCTCGGGGACAGGGCGCACTGAAGCTTTCTTT.

This sequence joins TRBV5-4 and TRBJ2-1; 8 bases are shared with TRBD2. The V segment lost 6 bases and the J segment 4 bases; nucleotides outside the gene matches: 12. Looked up from germline, CDR1 is SGHNT and CDR2 is YYREEE (reference sequence). The length of the CDR3 is 16 residues. For the CDR3, the DNA is TGTGCCAGCACCACGGGATCGGGGGGGAGATACAATGAGCAGTTCTTC. Translating gives CASTTGSGGRYNEQFF.

This chain connects TRBV18 to TRBJ2-1, with TRBD1 matching over 8 bases. Germline CDR1 KGHSH, CDR2 LQKENI. Trimming removed 3 bases from V and 3 bases from J; junction bases left unmatched: 7. This CDR3 comprises 16 residues. The CDR3 DNA is TGTGCCAGCTCACCGGGGACAGGAGGCTTCTACAATGAGCAGTTCTTC. It specifies CASSPGTGGFYNEQFF.

This clone was counted only a few times. The DNA of the CDR3 is TGTGCCAGCAGCGGTGACAGGCCCGGCTACACCTTC. It codes for CASSGDRPGYTF. The rearrangement uses TRBV9 and TRBJ1-2; D perhaps matches TRBD1 (6 bases). There are 12 residues in the CDR3. Trimming took 3 bases from V and 8 from J, leaving 11 bases between them. The germline CDR1 and CDR2 sequences are SGDLS and YYNGEE. Complete variable domain (other parts from reference TRBV9 and TRBJ1-2): DSGVTQTPKHLITATGQRVTLRCSPRSGDLSVYWYQQSLDQGLQFLIQYYNGEERAKGNILERFSAQQFPDLHSELNLSSLELGDSALYFCASSGDRPGYTFGSGTRLTVV.

J is TRBJ2-2 and V is TRBV7-6; 13 positions agree with TRBD2. Germline V lookup: CDR1 SGHVS, CDR2 FNYEAQ. This CDR3 has 19 residues. V lost 6 bases to trimming and J lost 1 base; unmatched junction nucleotides: 11. CDR3 coding DNA: TGTGCCAGCAGACTAGATACCACTAGCGGGGGGGTGAACACCGGGGAGCTGTTTTTT. Its protein is CASRLDTTSGGVNTGELFF.

J is TRBJ2-1 and V is TRBV3-1 (or the pseudogene TRBV3-2); 8 bases fit TRBD2. The V segment lost 4 bases and the J segment 9 bases; nucleotides outside the gene matches: 8. The CDR3 loop spans 14 amino acids. Germline CDR1 reads LGHDT; CDR2 reads YNNKEL (reference sequence). CDR3 sequence: CASSPNRSGAEQFF. Written as DNA, the CDR3 is TGTGCCAGCAGCCCAAATCGTAGCGGGGCTGAGCAGTTCTTC.

This chain links TRBV4-1 with TRBJ2-1; 8 bases map to TRBD1. This CDR3 is 14 amino acids long. V lost 3 bases and J lost 8; bases outside the gene matches: 6. Germline V gene sequence: CDR1 MGHRA, CDR2 YSYEKL. CDR3 coding DNA: TGCGCCAGCAGCCATCCCGACAGGGGCTATGAGCAGTTCTTC. Residues: CASSHPDRGYEQFF.